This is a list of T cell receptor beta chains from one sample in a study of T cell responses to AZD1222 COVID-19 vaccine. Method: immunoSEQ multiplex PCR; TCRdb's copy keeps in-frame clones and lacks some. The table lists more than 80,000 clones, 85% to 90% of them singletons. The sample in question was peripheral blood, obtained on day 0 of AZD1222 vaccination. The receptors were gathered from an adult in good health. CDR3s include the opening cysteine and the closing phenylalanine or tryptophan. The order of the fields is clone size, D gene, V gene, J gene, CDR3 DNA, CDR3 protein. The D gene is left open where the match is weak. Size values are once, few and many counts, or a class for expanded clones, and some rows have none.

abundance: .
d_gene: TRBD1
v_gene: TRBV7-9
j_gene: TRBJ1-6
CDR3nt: TGTGCCAGCAGCCCGACAGGGGGTATCGCTAATTCACCCCTCCACTTT
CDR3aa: CASSPTGGIANSPLHF

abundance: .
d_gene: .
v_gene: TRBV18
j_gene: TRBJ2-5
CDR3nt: TGTGCCAGCTCACCTCAGGGATCTGAGGAGACCCAGTACTTC
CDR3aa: CASSPQGSEETQYF

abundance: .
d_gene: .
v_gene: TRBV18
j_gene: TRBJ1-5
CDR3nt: TGTGCCAGCTCACCAACGGACATGTCCCATCAGCCCCAGCATTTT
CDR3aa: CASSPTDMSHQPQHF

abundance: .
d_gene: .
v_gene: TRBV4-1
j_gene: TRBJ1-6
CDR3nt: TGCGCCAGCAGCCAAGATGTCCAGGGAGGGTCACCCCTCCACTTT
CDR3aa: CASSQDVQGGSPLHF

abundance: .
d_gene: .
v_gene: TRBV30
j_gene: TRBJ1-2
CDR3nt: TGTGCCTGGAGTGATACTCACCCTAATGGCTACACCTTC
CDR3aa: CAWSDTHPNGYTF

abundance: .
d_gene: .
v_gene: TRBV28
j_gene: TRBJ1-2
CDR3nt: TGTGCCAGCAGTTTACCAGGGCCCTATGGCTACACCTTC
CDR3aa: CASSLPGPYGYTF

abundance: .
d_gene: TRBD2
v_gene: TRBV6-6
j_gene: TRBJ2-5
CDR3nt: TGTGCCAGCAAGGGACTAGCTCTTCTGGAGACCCAGTACTTC
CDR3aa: CASKGLALLETQYF

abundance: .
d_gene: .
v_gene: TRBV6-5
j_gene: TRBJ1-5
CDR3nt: TGTGCCAGCAGTTACTCAGGGGGGCTCCCTAATCAGCCCCAGCATTTT
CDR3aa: CASSYSGGLPNQPQHF

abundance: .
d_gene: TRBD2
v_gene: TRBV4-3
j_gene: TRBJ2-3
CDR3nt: TGCGCCAGCAGCCAGCTAGCGGGAGCAGATACGCAGTATTTT
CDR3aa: CASSQLAGADTQYF

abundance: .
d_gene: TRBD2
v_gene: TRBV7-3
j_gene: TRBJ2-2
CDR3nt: TGTGCCAGCAGCGGGGGAGGGCCCGTACTTACCGGGGAGCTGTTTTTT
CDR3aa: CASSGGGPVLTGELFF

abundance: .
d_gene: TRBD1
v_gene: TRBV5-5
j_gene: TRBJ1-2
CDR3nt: TGTGCCAGCAGCTTCTCTGGGGACAGGGCGGGTGGCTACACCTTC
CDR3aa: CASSFSGDRAGGYTF

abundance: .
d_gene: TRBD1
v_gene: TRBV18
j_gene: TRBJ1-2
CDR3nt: TGTGCCAGCTCACCACCTCATCGCGCAGGGGGCTATGGCTACACCTTC
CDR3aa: CASSPPHRAGGYGYTF

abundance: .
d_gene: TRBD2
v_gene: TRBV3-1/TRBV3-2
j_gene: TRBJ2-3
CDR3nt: TGTGCCAGCAGCCAGACTAGCGGGAGGTCTCTAGGCACAGATACGCAGTATTTT
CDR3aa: CASSQTSGRSLGTDTQYF

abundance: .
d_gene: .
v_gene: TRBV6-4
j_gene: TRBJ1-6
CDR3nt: TGTGCCAGCAGTGAGTTTACGGTTAATTCACCCCTCCACTTT
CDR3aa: CASSEFTVNSPLHF

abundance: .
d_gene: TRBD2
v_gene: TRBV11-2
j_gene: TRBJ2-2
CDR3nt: TGTGCCAGCAGCTCCCCCGGGGGGGAGCTCCCCCCCGGGGAGCTGTTTTTT
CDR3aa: CASSSPGGELPPGELFF

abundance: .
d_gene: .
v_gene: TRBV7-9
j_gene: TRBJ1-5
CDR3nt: TGTGCCAGCAGCTTAATCGGGGATCAGCCCCAGCATTTT
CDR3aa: CASSLIGDQPQHF

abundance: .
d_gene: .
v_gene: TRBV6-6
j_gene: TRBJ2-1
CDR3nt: TGTGCCAGCAGCCCTCACGATGAGCAGTTCTTC
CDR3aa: CASSPHDEQFF

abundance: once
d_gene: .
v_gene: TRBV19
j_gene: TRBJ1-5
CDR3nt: TGTGCCAGTAGTTCCCAGGGCAGGAACAATCAGCCCCAGCATTTT
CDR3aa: CASSSQGRNNQPQHF

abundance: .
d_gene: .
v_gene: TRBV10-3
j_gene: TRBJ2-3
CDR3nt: TGTGCCATAGATAGCGGATCTAGCACAGATACGCAGTATTTT
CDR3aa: CAIDSGSSTDTQYF

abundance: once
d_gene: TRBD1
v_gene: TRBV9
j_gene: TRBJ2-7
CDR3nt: TGTGCCAGCAGCACCGGAGGACAGGGGGCTTCCTACGAGCAGTACTTC
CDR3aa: CASSTGGQGASYEQYF

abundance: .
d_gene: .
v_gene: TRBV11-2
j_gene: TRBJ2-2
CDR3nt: TGTGCCAGCAGCCTCGGGCCTCCCTCCGGGGAGCTGTTTTTT
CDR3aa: CASSLGPPSGELFF

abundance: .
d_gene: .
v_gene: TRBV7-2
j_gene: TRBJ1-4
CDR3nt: TGTGCCAGCAGCTTAGGGGGGGCAGAAAAACTGTTTTTT
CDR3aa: CASSLGGAEKLFF

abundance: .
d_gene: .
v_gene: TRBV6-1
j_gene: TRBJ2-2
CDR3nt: TGTGCCAGCAGTGAAGCGACAGCGGAGCTGTTTTTT
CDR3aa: CASSEATAELFF

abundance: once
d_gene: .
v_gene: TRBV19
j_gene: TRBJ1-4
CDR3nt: TGTGCCAGTAGTATGGCAGGAGGGGAAAAACTGTTTTTT
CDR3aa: CASSMAGGEKLFF

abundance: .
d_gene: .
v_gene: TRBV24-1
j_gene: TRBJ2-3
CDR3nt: TGTGCCACCAGTGACCCCGGGATTAGCACAGATACGCAGTATTTT
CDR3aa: CATSDPGISTDTQYF

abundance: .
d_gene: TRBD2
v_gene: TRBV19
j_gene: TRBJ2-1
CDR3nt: TGTGCCAGTAGTCCGGGGACTAGCGGGAAATACAATGAGCAGTTCTTC
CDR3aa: CASSPGTSGKYNEQFF

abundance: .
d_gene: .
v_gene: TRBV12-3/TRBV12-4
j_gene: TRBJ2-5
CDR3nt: TGTGCCAGCAGTTTAGGGGAGACCCAGTACTTC
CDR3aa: CASSLGETQYF

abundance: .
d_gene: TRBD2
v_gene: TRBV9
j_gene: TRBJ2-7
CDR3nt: TGTGCCAGCAGCGTACGTCGGCGGGAGGGACCCTACGAGCAGTACTTC
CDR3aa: CASSVRRREGPYEQYF

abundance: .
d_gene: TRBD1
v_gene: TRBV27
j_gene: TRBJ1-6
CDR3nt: TGTGCCAGCAGAAAGGGCACCGGGACAGGGGAATATAATTCACCCCTCCACTTT
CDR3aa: CASRKGTGTGEYNSPLHF

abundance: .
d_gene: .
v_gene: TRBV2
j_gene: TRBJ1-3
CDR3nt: TGTGCCAGCACCCAACCAGGGGCTGGAAACACCATATATTTT
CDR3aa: CASTQPGAGNTIYF

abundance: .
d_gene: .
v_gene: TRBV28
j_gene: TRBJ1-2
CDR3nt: TGTGCCAGCAGAGTAACGAACTATGGCTACACCTTC
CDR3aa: CASRVTNYGYTF

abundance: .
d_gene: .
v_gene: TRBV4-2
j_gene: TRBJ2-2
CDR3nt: TGTGCCAGCAGCCAAGTCCTTATCGCCGGGGAGCTGTTTTTT
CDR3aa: CASSQVLIAGELFF

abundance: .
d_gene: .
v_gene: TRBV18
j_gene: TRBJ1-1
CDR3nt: TGTGCCAGCATCCCAGGAGTAGGGAACACTGAAGCTTTCTTT
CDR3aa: CASIPGVGNTEAFF

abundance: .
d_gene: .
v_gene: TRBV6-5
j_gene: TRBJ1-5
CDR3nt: TGTGCCAGCAGCGGGGGAGGCAATCAGCCCCAGCATTTT
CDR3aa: CASSGGGNQPQHF

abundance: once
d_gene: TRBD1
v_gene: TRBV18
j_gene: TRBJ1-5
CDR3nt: TGTGCCAGCTCACCCAAAGAATACAGGGGGCTCGGACAGCCCCAGCATTTT
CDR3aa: CASSPKEYRGLGQPQHF

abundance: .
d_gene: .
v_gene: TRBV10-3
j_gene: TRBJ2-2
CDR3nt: TGTGCCATCAGTGAGTCGAAGGCGGCTGGCGGCGAGCTGTTTTTT
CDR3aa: CAISESKAAGGELFF

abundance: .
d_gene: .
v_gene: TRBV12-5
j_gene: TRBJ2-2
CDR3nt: TGTGCTAGTGGCTTTGGTAGGCCGGAGAACACCGGGGAGCTGTTTTTT
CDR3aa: CASGFGRPENTGELFF

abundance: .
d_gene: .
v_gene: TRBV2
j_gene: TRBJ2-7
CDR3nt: TGTGCCAGCAGTTTAGGGGGGACCCCTCAATACGAGCAGTACTTC
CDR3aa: CASSLGGTPQYEQYF

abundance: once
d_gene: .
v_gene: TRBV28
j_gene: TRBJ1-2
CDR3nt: TGTGCCAGCAGTTTTGGGCTAAACTATGGCTACACCTTC
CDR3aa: CASSFGLNYGYTF

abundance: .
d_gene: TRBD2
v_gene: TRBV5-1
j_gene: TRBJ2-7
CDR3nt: TGCGCCAGCAGCGTGCGAGCGGGAGGGGACGAGCAGTACTTC
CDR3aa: CASSVRAGGDEQYF

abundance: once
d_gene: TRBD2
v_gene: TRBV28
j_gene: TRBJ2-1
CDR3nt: TGTGCCAGCAGCAAACTAGCGGGTGGGTACAATGAGCAGTTCTTC
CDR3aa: CASSKLAGGYNEQFF

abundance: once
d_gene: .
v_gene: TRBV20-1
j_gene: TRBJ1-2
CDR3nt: TGCAGTGCTAGTGCCGGGACTGTCTATGGCTACACCTTC
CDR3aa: CSASAGTVYGYTF